A selection of T cell receptor beta chains follows, all from one sample in a study of neurological immune-mediated disorders. Each CDR3 protein is one row after TCRdb ran MiXCR on the 5' RACE reads. The sample shows roughly 14,000 distinct CDR3 sequences, 8.5% to 12% of them seen only once. Sequenced material: PBMCs. The receptors originated from a woman between 40 and 50 years old in good health. CDR3s include the opening cysteine and the closing phenylalanine or tryptophan.

>TRBV29-1
CSVDATRWMSYNEQFF
>TRBV29-1
CSVDSGETQYF
>TRBV20-1
CSASLGAGYEQYF
>TRBV5-6
CASSLTGAIGAYEQYF
>TRBV12-3/TRBV12-4
CASGLREADTQYF
>TRBV7-9
CASIVTTEVNYGYTF
>TRBV20-1
CSARPSAGTVNQETQYF
>TRBV5-4
CASSLSSKETQYF
>TRBV6-5
CASSSGQVNTEAFF
>TRBV20-1
CSASSWGGSSEQYF
>TRBV20-1
CSASFPGGGTDTQYF
>TRBV12-3/TRBV12-4
CASSPTNGGVGTGELFF
>TRBV4-1
CASSLDRGIHEQYF
>TRBV4-1
CASSQEGGTYEQFF
>TRBV7-8
CASSFFRGQETQYF
>TRBV5-1
CASKPLAGASYNEQFF
>TRBV2
CASSEIQVGGQYF
>TRBV7-6
CASSSAPTSGGFNQETQYF
>TRBV5-6
CASSRQGPVKDEQFF
>TRBV7-2
CASSWTGKNTGELFF
>TRBV6-5
CASSYYPPAGLPKDTQYF
>TRBV20-1
CSARTLRTTYEQYF
>TRBV5-1
CASSLDPGRTGELFF
>TRBV5-1
CASSLDGGSSYEQYF
>TRBV20-1
CSARDIGTDNSPLHF
>TRBV28
CASSLYSPPGQYF
>TRBV29-1
CSVRHNGEQYF
>TRBV20-1
CSAAVVSGGGAEKLFF
>TRBV12-3/TRBV12-4
CASRNRHTYEQYF
>TRBV12-3/TRBV12-4
CASSPPLSGGGEQFF
>TRBV5-6
CASSLEQGTDTQYF
>TRBV6-5
CASSLGRTSTDTQYF
>TRBV28
CASSLIVSRDNEQFF
>TRBV20-1
CSARRGGRGDQPQHF
>TRBV20-1
CSARVVSGLTNEKLFF
>TRBV5-1
CASSVPLLAAGYNEQFF
>TRBV7-9
CASSLAGGSGTDTQYF
>TRBV2
CASSAQVWAFF
>TRBV7-2
CASSLGRANYGYTF
>TRBV20-1
CSARAGVSTDTQYF
>TRBV15
CATSSTGTGIHEQFF
>TRBV28
CASSSDGRNTEAFF
>TRBV5-6
CASSLVLGELFF
>TRBV28
CASSFRASSGETQYF
>TRBV29-1
CSVLENLQETQYF
>TRBV6-5
CASRDADGYTF
>TRBV11-2
CASSTGLASYNEQFF
>TRBV6-2/TRBV6-3
CASRGVSGANVLTF
>TRBV5-1
CASSSRDRDYEETQYF
>TRBV27
CASSLSPALTYEQYF
>TRBV9
CASSVQDPTPEGYTF
>TRBV9
CASSAGGASYNEQFF
>TRBV3-1
CASSQDRGGSYNEQFF
>TRBV5-5
CASSRQDSSNQPQHF
>TRBV7-9
CASSSDRVEAFF
>TRBV20-1
CSASRDLSNQPQHF
>TRBV5-5
CASSPGTENSPLHF
>TRBV7-6
CASSLAAWGTDNSPLHF